The 30 T cell receptor beta chains listed next were all sequenced from one sample in a study of blood T cell repertoires in COVID-19. TCRdb keeps only in-frame clones here, not all; method: immunoSEQ multiplex PCR. The repertoire holds about 250,000 clones, with 85% to 90% as singletons. Input material: PBMCs or T cells enriched from blood (not recorded which). The source is a woman in her thirties with acute COVID-19.

The chain has TRBV11-3 and TRBJ1-1; TRBD1 might be the D (5 bases). V was shortened by 5 bases and J by 1 base, with 11 bases between the two germline ends. Germline V gene sequence: CDR1 SGHNT, CDR2 YENEEA. This CDR3 has 14 amino acids. The CDR3 nucleotides read TGTGCCAGCAGCCCAGGGAGGGCGAACACTGAAGCTTTCTTT. Translation: CASSPGRANTEAFF.

This clone was observed once. The chain carries TRBV14 and TRBJ2-5; tentatively, D is TRBD1 (6 bases). Trimming shortened V by 0 bases and J by 5 bases, and 10 bases separated the two germline ends. This CDR3 has 14 amino acids. Germline-derived CDR1 and CDR2 are SGHDN and FVKESK. As DNA, the CDR3 is TGTGCCAGCAGCCAAGAAAGGGGGTTTGAGACCCAGTACTTC. Its protein product is CASSQERGFETQYF.

V usage is TRBV9 and J usage is TRBJ2-7, with D uncertain. V lost 1 base and J 3 bases, leaving 8 bases between the germline ends. Germline assignment: CDR1 SGDLS and CDR2 YYNGEE. This CDR3 comprises 13 residues. The CDR3 protein is CASSVTPSYEQYF. In DNA form, the CDR3 reads TGTGCCAGCAGCGTAACGCCTAGCTACGAGCAGTACTTC.

The chain links TRBV27 to TRBJ2-7; weak D call: TRBD1 (6 bases). The germline gives CDR1 MNHEY, CDR2 SMNVEV (reference sequence). Trimming shortened V by 2 bases and J by 2 bases, and 25 bases separated the two germline ends. The CDR3 is made up of 19 amino acids. CDR3 region: CASSLVGPVRTAIPYEQYF. In DNA, the CDR3 is TGTGCCAGCAGTTTAGTCGGCCCAGTTCGGACAGCCATCCCCTACGAGCAGTACTTC.

This clone has a handful of counts. The chain recombines TRBV18 with TRBJ2-5, with 12 bases identical to TRBD2. Per the germline V gene, CDR1 is KGHSH and CDR2 is LQKENI. CDR3 length equals 15 residues. V dropped 2 bases and J dropped 3; count of bases not matched to a gene: 1. In nucleotides, the CDR3 is TGTGCCAGCTCACCAGGACTAGCGGGGAAAGAGACCCAGTACTTC. Residues: CASSPGLAGKETQYF.

The chain recombines TRBV11-2 with TRBJ1-2; the D gene is possibly TRBD1 (6 bases). Germline V gene data show CDR1 as SGHAT and CDR2 as FQNNGV. The CDR3 loop spans 15 amino acids. This chain's CDR3 is CRRTETNFSSNGYTF. In nucleotides, the CDR3 is TGTCGGCGGACAGAAACCAACTTTTCTTCTAATGGCTACACCTTC. The whole variable domain, remainder taken from reference TRBV11-2 and TRBJ1-2, is EAGVAQSPRYKIIEKRQSVAFWCNPISGHATLYWYQQILGQGPKLLIQFQNNGVVDDSQLPKDRFSAERLKGVDSTLKIQPAKLEDSAVYLCRRTETNFSSNGYTFGSGTRLTVV.

The rearrangement links TRBV5-1 to TRBJ1-2; the match to TRBD1 covers 7 bases. The V gene end was trimmed by 4 bases and the J gene end by 0 bases; junction bases not matched to a gene: 6. The CDR3 is 15 amino acids. Germline CDR1 SGHRS, CDR2 YFSETQ. CDR3 in DNA: TGCGCCAGCAGCCTAGGGGACAGAACTAACTATGGCTACACCTTC. Protein: CASSLGDRTNYGYTF.

This chain links TRBV5-4 with TRBJ2-5; 8 bases match TRBD1. Germline CDR1 and CDR2: SGHNT and YYREEE (reference sequence). This CDR3 region has 14 residues. The ends lost 4 bases at V and 9 bases at J; junction bases unmatched: 11. The CDR3: CASSPRTGNEPQYF. CDR3 nucleotides: TGTGCCAGCAGCCCCAGGACAGGGAACGAACCCCAGTACTTC.

The chain uses TRBV30 and TRBJ2-2; tentatively, D is TRBD1 (6 bases). The germline V gene has CDR1 GTSNPN and CDR2 SVGIG (reference sequence). The CDR3 covers 16 residues. Deletions cut 3 bases from V and 0 bases from J, with 14 bases between. The CDR3 DNA follows: TGTGCCTGGAGACTCGACAGGCCCGCGAACACCGGGGAGCTGTTTTTT. This gives the protein CAWRLDRPANTGELFF.

The chain uses TRBV4-2 and TRBJ1-1; D perhaps matches TRBD1 (5 bases). Germline assignment: CDR1 LGHNA and CDR2 YNFKEQ. V lost 3 bases and J lost 4, with 15 bases in between. The CDR3 is 15 residues long. CDR3 sequence: CASSQRAGVSTEAFF. The DNA of the CDR3 is TGTGCCAGCAGCCAGCGCGCGGGGGTAAGCACTGAAGCTTTCTTT.

This rearrangement joins TRBV2 to TRBJ1-5, with TRBD1 matching 7 bases. The V segment lost 5 bases and the J segment 1 base; nucleotides outside the gene matches: 5. The CDR3 consists of 15 residues. Germline loops: CDR1 SNHLY, CDR2 FYNNEI. CDR3 region: CASSPDRASNQPQHF. The DNA for the CDR3 is TGTGCCAGCAGTCCAGACAGGGCCAGCAATCAGCCCCAGCATTTT. The full variable domain, rest sourced from reference TRBV2 and TRBJ1-5, is EPEVTQTPSHQVTQMGQEVILRCVPISNHLYFYWYRQILGQKVEFLVSFYNNEISEKSEIFDDQFSVERPDGSNFTLKIRSTKLEDSAMYFCASSPDRASNQPQHFGDGTRLSIL.

V gene TRBV6-1 combines with J gene TRBJ1-5; D may be TRBD1 (6 bases). The V end was cut by 3 bases, the J end by 3 bases, with 9 bases between. CDR1 MNHNS and CDR2 SASEGT come from the germline V gene. The CDR3 has 14 residues. CDR3 bases: TGTGCCAGCAGTGAGGGACACTACAATCAGCCCCAGCATTTT. Protein sequence: CASSEGHYNQPQHF.

This chain connects TRBV4-2 to TRBJ2-1, with 15 bases lining up with TRBD2. The CDR3 has 17 amino acids. CDR1 LGHNA and CDR2 YNFKEQ come from the germline V gene. After removal of 4 bases from V and 7 bases from J, the junction contained 8 bases not matched to a gene. In nucleotides, the CDR3 is TGTGCCAGCAGCCGGACTAGCGGGGGGGCCAGTCCAAATGAGCAGTTCTTC. Protein sequence: CASSRTSGGASPNEQFF.

This rearrangement joins TRBV27 to TRBJ2-6, with 9 bases fitting TRBD1. Losses at the gene ends were 6 bases for V and 0 bases for J; bases not matched to a gene: 12. Germline CDR1 and CDR2: MNHEY and SMNVEV (reference sequence). The CDR3 runs 19 residues. This CDR3 is CASSPEGQGVSSGANVLTF. The CDR3 coding sequence is TGTGCCAGCAGCCCTGAGGGACAGGGCGTCAGCTCTGGGGCCAACGTCCTGACTTTC. Filled out from reference TRBV27 and TRBJ2-6, the complete variable domain reads EAQVTQNPRYLITVTGKKLTVTCSQNMNHEYMSWYRQDPGLGLRQIYYSMNVEVTDKGDVPEGYKVSRKEKRNFPLILESPSPNQTSLYFCASSPEGQGVSSGANVLTFGAGSRLTVL.

The chain employs TRBV7-3 and TRBJ2-6, with 7 bases lining up with TRBD2. Germline V gene sequence: CDR1 SGHTA, CDR2 FQGTGA. J was trimmed by 0 bases and V by 5 bases; bases with no gene match: 10. CDR3 length: 18 amino acids. CDR3 residues: CASSRGRVRLSGANVLTF. CDR3 nucleotide sequence: TGTGCCAGCAGCCGAGGGAGGGTTCGTCTCTCTGGGGCCAACGTCCTGACTTTC.

V and J are TRBV20-1 and TRBJ1-2, with 7 bases that match TRBD1. This CDR3 region has 15 residues. V lost 6 bases, J lost 4 bases, and 14 bases stayed unmatched. Germline lookup yields CDR1 DFQATT and CDR2 SNEGSKA (reference sequence). CDR3 bases: TGCAGTGCCAGTACCCGACAGGGCGGAGGCTATGGCTACACCTTC. Its protein product is CSASTRQGGGYGYTF.

The rearrangement links TRBV13 to TRBJ1-6; D unclear. V was cut by 3 bases and J by 10 bases, with 7 bases left in between. The CDR3 totals 12 residues. The germline CDR1 and CDR2 sequences are PRHDT and FYEKMQ (reference sequence). The CDR3 nucleotides are TGTGCCAGCAGCTTGAGTCTCTCACCCCTCCACTTT. This sequence encodes CASSLSLSPLHF. Using reference TRBV13 and TRBJ1-6 for the parts outside the CDR3, the full variable domain is AAGVIQSPRHLIKEKRETATLKCYPIPRHDTVYWYQQGPGQDPQFLISFYEKMQSDKGSIPDRFSAQQFSDYHSELNMSSLELGDSALYFCASSLSLSPLHFGNGTRLTVT.

The chain combines TRBV24-1 with TRBJ1-1; 9 bases map to TRBD1. Trimming cost V 9 bases and J 4 bases; bases outside gene matches: 11. The CDR3 spans 15 residues. Germline CDR1 and CDR2: KGHDR and SFDVKD. The CDR3 loop reads CATRGQGRTGTEAFF. CDR3 nucleotide sequence: TGTGCCACCCGCGGACAGGGGCGAACGGGCACTGAAGCTTTCTTT.

This clone was found once. This chain joins TRBV6-5 and TRBJ2-7; 7 bases agree with TRBD2. The CDR3 contains 14 residues. Germline values: CDR1 MNHEY, CDR2 SVGAGI. V shed 2 bases, J shed 3 bases, and the junction held 4 bases outside the gene matches. The CDR3 loop reads CASSYRGLNYEQYF. The CDR3 DNA reads as TGTGCCAGCAGTTACAGGGGACTAAACTACGAGCAGTACTTC.

This chain uses TRBV7-3 with TRBJ1-1; D gene ambiguous. The CDR3 sequence is 17 residues long. Looked up from germline, CDR1 is SGHTA and CDR2 is FQGTGA. V was trimmed by 0 bases and J by 0 bases, leaving 14 bases between them. CDR3 in amino acids: CASSLTAGKYMNTEAFF. Here the CDR3 DNA reads TGTGCCAGCAGCTTAACGGCAGGCAAATACATGAACACTGAAGCTTTCTTT. Filled out from reference TRBV7-3 and TRBJ1-1, the complete variable domain reads GAGVSQTPSNKVTEKGKYVELRCDPISGHTALYWYRQSLGQGPEFLIYFQGTGAADDSGLPNDRFFAVRPEGSVSTLKIQRTERGDSAVYLCASSLTAGKYMNTEAFFGQGTRLTVV.

This clone was detected only a few times. This chain connects TRBV11-2 to TRBJ2-2; 7 nucleotides align to TRBD2. The ends lost 5 bases at V and 7 bases at J; junction bases unmatched: 7. The CDR3 runs 14 residues. CDR1 is SGHAT and CDR2 is FQNNGV in the germline V gene. CDR3 in amino acids: CASSPSWGGGELFF. The CDR3 DNA reads as TGTGCCAGCAGCCCCTCGTGGGGGGGCGGGGAGCTGTTTTTT.

Concerning this clone: This may come from a read error, since a much larger clone is one base off. This sample also contains other DNA sequences that code for the same CDR3. This chain connects TRBV7-9 to TRBJ1-1; TRBD1 might be the D (5 bases). CDR3 size: 14 residues. Trimming took off 0 bases at V and 1 base at J, with 6 bases between the two ends. Per germline, CDR1 SEHNR and CDR2 FQNEAQ (reference sequence). The CDR3: CASSLAGGNTEAFF. CDR3 in DNA: TGTGCCAGCAGCTTAGCGGGGGGGAACACTGAAGCTTTCTTT.

The V and J genes are TRBV30 and TRBJ1-2; TRBD1 agrees at 9 bases. The CDR3 loop spans 13 amino acids. CDR1 is GTSNPN, CDR2 SVGIG, per germline (reference sequence). DNA of the CDR3: TGTGCGGAATCGACAGGGGGTGGCTATGGCTACACCTTC. It is translated as CAESTGGGYGYTF.

The CDR3: CATSSPGQGEREKLFF. CDR3 bases: TGTGCCACCAGCAGCCCCGGACAGGGGGAAAGAGAAAAACTGTTTTTT. The J gene is TRBJ1-4, the V gene TRBV15; 10 nucleotides agree with TRBD1. The germline gives CDR1 LNHNV, CDR2 YYDKDF (reference sequence). With V trimmed by 3 bases and J by 8 bases, 9 bases remained unmatched. The CDR3 consists of 16 residues.

The gene calls are TRBV28 and TRBJ1-4; no definite D call. The V end was cut by 2 bases, the J end by 0 bases, with 10 bases between. The CDR3 loop spans 16 amino acids. Germline V lookup: CDR1 MDHEN, CDR2 SYDVKM. CDR3 in amino acids: CASSLRLFATNEKLFF. The CDR3, as DNA: TGTGCCAGCAGTTTACGTCTTTTTGCAACTAATGAAAAACTGTTTTTT.

The chain is built from TRBV6-2 or TRBV6-3 and TRBJ2-3; no reliable D call. V lost 6 bases and J lost 8, with 9 bases in between. The CDR3 is made up of 11 amino acids. Germline-derived CDR1 and CDR2 are MNHEY and SVGEGT. CDR3 DNA sequence: TGTGCCAGCAGCACTACCCTTACGCAGTATTTT. It codes for CASSTTLTQYF.

This chain uses TRBV7-9 with TRBJ2-7; D gene ambiguous. Germline CDR1 is SEHNR and CDR2 is FQNEAQ (reference sequence). CDR3 length: 13 residues. The germline V and J ends were trimmed by 1 base and 4 bases, with 8 bases remaining between them. The CDR3 region has the DNA TGTGCCAGCAGCTTAGGAGATACTTACGAGCAGTACTTC. Residues: CASSLGDTYEQYF.

A few counts support this clone. This sequence joins TRBV7-9 and TRBJ1-1, with 11 bases identical to TRBD1. V lost 4 bases to trimming and J lost 5 bases; unmatched junction nucleotides: 3. CDR3 length: 14 residues. Germline V gene sequence: CDR1 SEHNR, CDR2 FQNEAQ (reference sequence). This chain's CDR3 is CASSWTGGGTEAFF. The CDR3, as DNA: TGTGCCAGCAGCTGGACAGGGGGCGGGACTGAAGCTTTCTTT.

The chain links TRBV4-2 to TRBJ2-1; 11 positions match TRBD2. The CDR3 loop spans 15 amino acids. The germline gives CDR1 LGHNA, CDR2 YNFKEQ. Losses at the gene ends were 2 bases for V and 4 bases for J; bases not matched to a gene: 1. CDR3 in DNA: TGTGCCAGCAGCCAACTAGCGGGGGGATACAATGAGCAGTTCTTC. Translation gives CASSQLAGGYNEQFF.

V gene TRBV5-1 combines with J gene TRBJ2-2, with TRBD1 matching over 12 bases. The CDR3 is 16 amino acids. Germline V gene lookup returns CDR1 SGHRS and CDR2 YFSETQ. With 3 bases clipped from V and 10 bases from J, the junction kept 10 bases outside the gene matches. CDR3 in amino acids: CASSWDWDRGQKELFF. CDR3 bases: TGCGCCAGCAGCTGGGATTGGGACAGGGGGCAGAAGGAGCTGTTTTTT.